The 11 T cell receptor beta chains given below trace back to one sample, sequenced in a study of T cell changes during pregnancy in multiple sclerosis. Some clones are missing from TCRdb's copy, which holds only in-frame ones; the method was immunoSEQ multiplex PCR. The sample shows 45,000 to 50,000 clones, 80% to 95% of them seen only once. Source: peripheral blood, taken in the third trimester of pregnancy. These receptors were taken from a female donor with multiple sclerosis, enrolled in a pregnancy study.

The rearrangement uses TRBV7-2 and TRBJ2-1; TRBD1 matches at 9 bases. This CDR3 contains 15 residues. The junction had 7 bases not matched to a gene; V was cut back by 5 bases and J by 5 bases. Germline lookup yields CDR1 SGHTA and CDR2 FQGNSA. The CDR3 DNA reads TGTGCCAGCAGCCAACAGGGGGCCTTGAACAATGAGCAGTTCTTC. Amino acid sequence: CASSQQGALNNEQFF. Using reference TRBV7-2 and TRBJ2-1 for the parts outside the CDR3, the full variable domain is GAGVSQSPSNKVTEKGKDVELRCDPISGHTALYWYRQSLGQGLEFLIYFQGNSAPDKSGLPSDRFSAERTGGSVSTLTIQRTQQEDSAVYLCASSQQGALNNEQFFGPGTRLTVL.

The V and J genes are TRBV19 and TRBJ2-1; D is perhaps TRBD2 (6 bases). Between the trimmed V and J ends, which lost 10 bases and 5 bases, there was a span of 21 bases. CDR1 is LNHDA and CDR2 is SQIVND in the germline V gene (reference sequence). The CDR3 contains 15 residues. The CDR3 DNA is TGTGCCACTTTAACAACCGGGACGGGGGACAATGAGCAGTTCTTC. Amino acids: CATLTTGTGDNEQFF.

The chain has TRBV7-3 and TRBJ2-2, with 8 nucleotides matching TRBD2. Germline CDR1 reads SGHTA; CDR2 reads FQGTGA. V trimming: 5 bases; J trimming: 5 bases; junction bases outside the gene matches: 7. This CDR3 spans 15 amino acids. This CDR3 reads CASSLGTRRTGELFF. CDR3 sequence (DNA): TGTGCCAGCAGCCTGGGGACTAGAAGGACCGGGGAGCTGTTTTTT.

The chain uses TRBV9 and TRBJ1-1, with TRBD1 as a possible D gene (5 bases). This CDR3 has 14 amino acids. Germline CDR1 is SGDLS and CDR2 is YYNGEE. V was clipped by 0 bases and J by 4 bases, with 10 bases between them. DNA of the CDR3: TGTGCCAGCAGCGTAGCGGGGGTTGGCACTGAAGCTTTCTTT. Its protein product is CASSVAGVGTEAFF. Combining the CDR3 with reference TRBV9 and TRBJ1-1 gives the whole variable domain DSGVTQTPKHLITATGQRVTLRCSPRSGDLSVYWYQQSLDQGLQFLIQYYNGEERAKGNILERFSAQQFPDLHSELNLSSLELGDSALYFCASSVAGVGTEAFFGQGTRLTVV.

The V gene is TRBV7-2, the J gene TRBJ1-4; D is ambiguous. V was pared by 2 bases and J by 7 bases, with 8 bases between. The germline CDR1 and CDR2 sequences are SGHTA and FQGNSA. The CDR3 is made up of 13 amino acids. The CDR3 sequence: CASSLFYGEKLFF. The CDR3 bases are TGTGCCAGCAGCTTATTTTACGGTGAAAAACTGTTTTTT.

The chain recombines TRBV4-2 with TRBJ2-3; D is uncertain. The V end was cut by 3 bases, the J end by 2 bases, with 9 bases between. The CDR3 loop spans 14 amino acids. The germline V gene encodes CDR1 LGHNA and CDR2 YNFKEQ. The CDR3 nucleotides are TGTGCCAGCAGCCAGGGCCTTGTCACAGATACGCAGTATTTT. Protein: CASSQGLVTDTQYF.

The J gene is TRBJ1-1, the V gene TRBV6-5; 7 bases are shared with TRBD1. Germline V gene lookup returns CDR1 MNHEY and CDR2 SVGAGI. The ends lost 4 bases at V and 9 bases at J; junction bases unmatched: 11. This CDR3 has 14 residues. The CDR3, as DNA: TGTGCCAGCAGTTCACCCGACAGGGAGCCAAAAGCTTTCTTT. It encodes CASSSPDREPKAFF.

V gene TRBV7-2 combines with J gene TRBJ2-3, with TRBD1 identical over 7 bases. J gave up 7 bases and V 1 base, and 8 bases lay outside the gene matches. The CDR3 covers 15 residues. The germline V gene has CDR1 SGHTA and CDR2 FQGNSA. The CDR3 loop is CASSLGGGGGNTQYF. The CDR3 coding sequence is TGTGCCAGCAGCTTAGGAGGGGGCGGAGGTAATACGCAGTATTTT. Looking up the rest from reference TRBV7-2 and TRBJ2-3 gives the full variable domain: GAGVSQSPSNKVTEKGKDVELRCDPISGHTALYWYRQSLGQGLEFLIYFQGNSAPDKSGLPSDRFSAERTGGSVSTLTIQRTQQEDSAVYLCASSLGGGGGNTQYFGPGTRLTVL.

The chain combines TRBV27 with TRBJ2-7, with D possibly being TRBD1 (6 bases). With 5 bases removed from V and 3 bases from J, the gap between germline ends came to 23 bases. Germline CDR1 reads MNHEY; CDR2 reads SMNVEV (reference sequence). The CDR3 sequence is 17 residues long. CDR3 sequence reads: CASSPLDLRTAYYEQYF. The CDR3 DNA follows: TGTGCCAGCAGTCCCCTGGACCTCAGGACAGCTTACTACGAGCAGTACTTC.

The V call is TRBV7-6, the J call TRBJ2-1; 8 bases line up with TRBD2. After removal of 5 bases from V and 6 bases from J, the junction contained 9 bases not matched to a gene. This CDR3 spans 15 amino acids. Germline V gene lookup returns CDR1 SGHVS and CDR2 FNYEAQ. CDR3 nucleotides: TGTGCCAGCAGCCCAGTGGGACTAGACGGCAATGAGCAGTTCTTC. Translating it yields CASSPVGLDGNEQFF.

J is TRBJ2-1 and V is TRBV4-1, with 10 bases fitting TRBD2. This CDR3 comprises 21 residues. Trimming at V came to 1 base and at J to 2 bases, leaving 17 bases not matched to a gene. Germline values: CDR1 MGHRA, CDR2 YSYEKL. As DNA, the CDR3 is TGCGCCAGCAGCCAAGGGAGACTAGCGGGCGCCCGACAAAACCCCTACAATGAGCAGTTCTTC. Translated: CASSQGRLAGARQNPYNEQFF.